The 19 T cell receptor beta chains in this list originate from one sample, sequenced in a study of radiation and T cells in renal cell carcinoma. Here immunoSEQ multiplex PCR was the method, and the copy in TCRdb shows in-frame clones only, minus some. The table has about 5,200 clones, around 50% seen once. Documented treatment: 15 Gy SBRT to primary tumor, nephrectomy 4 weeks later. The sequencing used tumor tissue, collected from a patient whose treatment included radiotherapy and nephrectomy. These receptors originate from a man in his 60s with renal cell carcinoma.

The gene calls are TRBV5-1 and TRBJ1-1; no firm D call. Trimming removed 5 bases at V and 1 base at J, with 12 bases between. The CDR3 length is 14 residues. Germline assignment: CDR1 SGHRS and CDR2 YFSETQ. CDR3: CASRRTPGNTEAFF. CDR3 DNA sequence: TGCGCCAGCAGAAGGACCCCAGGGAACACTGAAGCTTTCTTT.

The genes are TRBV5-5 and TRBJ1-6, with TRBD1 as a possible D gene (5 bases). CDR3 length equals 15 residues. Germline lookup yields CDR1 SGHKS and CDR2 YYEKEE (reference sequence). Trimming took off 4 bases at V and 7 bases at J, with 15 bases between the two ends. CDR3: CASSQIGGGNSPLHF. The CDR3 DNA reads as TGTGCCAGCAGCCAGATTGGGGGAGGAAATTCACCCCTCCACTTT.

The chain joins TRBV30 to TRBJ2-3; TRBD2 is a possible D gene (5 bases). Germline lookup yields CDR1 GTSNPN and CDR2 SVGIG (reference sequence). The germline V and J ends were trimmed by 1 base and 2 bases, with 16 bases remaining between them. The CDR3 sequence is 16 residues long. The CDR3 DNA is TGTGCCTGGAGTGCCCCTGCGTGGCGGGCCACAGATACGCAGTATTTT. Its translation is CAWSAPAWRATDTQYF.

CDR3 loop: CSVLPGTAGNTIYF. The CDR3, as DNA: TGCAGCGTTCTTCCCGGGACAGCAGGAAACACCATATATTTT. J is TRBJ1-3 and V is TRBV29-1, with 7 positions matching TRBD1. The CDR3 has 14 amino acids. The ends lost 5 bases at V and 4 bases at J; junction bases unmatched: 8. Germline-derived CDR1 and CDR2 are SQVTM and ANQGSEA.

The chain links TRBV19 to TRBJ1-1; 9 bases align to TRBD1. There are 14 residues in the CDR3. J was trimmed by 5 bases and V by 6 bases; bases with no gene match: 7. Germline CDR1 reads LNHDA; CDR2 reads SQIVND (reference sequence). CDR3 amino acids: CASRKTGGGTEAFF. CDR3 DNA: TGTGCCAGTAGGAAGACAGGGGGGGGTACTGAAGCTTTCTTT.

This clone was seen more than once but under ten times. Here the CDR3 reads CASSPLPGEQYF. The CDR3 DNA reads TGTGCCAGCTCACCACTCCCTGGCGAGCAGTACTTC. The chain employs TRBV18 and TRBJ2-7; D call uncertain. The CDR3 contains 12 residues. V was pared by 1 base and J by 6 bases, with 7 bases between. CDR1 is KGHSH and CDR2 is LQKENI in the germline V gene.

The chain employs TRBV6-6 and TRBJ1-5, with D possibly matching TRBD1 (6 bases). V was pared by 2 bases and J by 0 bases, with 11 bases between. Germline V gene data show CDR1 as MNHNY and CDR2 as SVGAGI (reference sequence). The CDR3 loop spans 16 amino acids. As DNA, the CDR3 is TGTGCCAGCAGTTACACAGGGAGTATTAGCAATCAGCCCCAGCATTTT. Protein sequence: CASSYTGSISNQPQHF.

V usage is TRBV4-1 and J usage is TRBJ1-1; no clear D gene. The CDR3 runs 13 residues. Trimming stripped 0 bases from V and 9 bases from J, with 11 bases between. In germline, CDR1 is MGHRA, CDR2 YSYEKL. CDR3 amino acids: CASSQDSGFKAFF. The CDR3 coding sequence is TGCGCCAGCAGCCAAGACTCTGGATTTAAAGCTTTCTTT.

CDR3 nucleotide sequence: TGCGCCAGCAGCTTGGTTTTTCGGGGCCTAGCGGGAGAACCGTACGAGCAGTACTTC. Amino acid sequence: CASSLVFRGLAGEPYEQYF. The chain combines TRBV5-1 with TRBJ2-7; 10 bases map to TRBD2. CDR1 SGHRS and CDR2 YFSETQ come from the germline V gene. V was pared by 0 bases and J by 4 bases, with 16 bases of the junction left unmatched. This CDR3 contains 19 residues.

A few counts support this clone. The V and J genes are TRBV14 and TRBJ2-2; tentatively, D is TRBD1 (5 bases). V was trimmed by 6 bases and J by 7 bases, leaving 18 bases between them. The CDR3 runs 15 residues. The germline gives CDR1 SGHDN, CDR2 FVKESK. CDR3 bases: TGTGCCAGCAGTCCTTATAAGGGGTCCGGCGGGGAGCTGTTTTTT. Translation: CASSPYKGSGGELFF.

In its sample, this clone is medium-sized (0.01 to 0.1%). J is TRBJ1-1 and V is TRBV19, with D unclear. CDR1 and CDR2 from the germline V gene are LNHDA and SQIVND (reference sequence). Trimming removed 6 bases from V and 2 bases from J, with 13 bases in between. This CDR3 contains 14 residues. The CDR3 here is CASSPIERNTEAFF. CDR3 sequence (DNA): TGTGCCAGTAGCCCCATTGAGCGTAACACTGAAGCTTTCTTT.

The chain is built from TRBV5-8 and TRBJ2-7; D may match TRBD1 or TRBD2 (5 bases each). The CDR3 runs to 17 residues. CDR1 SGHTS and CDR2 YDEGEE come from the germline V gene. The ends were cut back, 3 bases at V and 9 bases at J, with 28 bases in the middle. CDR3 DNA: TGTGCCAGCAGCTCGACACTCGGGCTAGGGACCATCTTCGGGCAGTACTTC. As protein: CASSSTLGLGTIFGQYF.

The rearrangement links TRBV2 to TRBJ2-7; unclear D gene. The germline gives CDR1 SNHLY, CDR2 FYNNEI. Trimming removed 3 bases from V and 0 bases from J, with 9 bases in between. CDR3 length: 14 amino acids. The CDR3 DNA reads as TGTGCCAGCAGTGATGTGTTGGGCTCCTACGAGCAGTACTTC. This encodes CASSDVLGSYEQYF.

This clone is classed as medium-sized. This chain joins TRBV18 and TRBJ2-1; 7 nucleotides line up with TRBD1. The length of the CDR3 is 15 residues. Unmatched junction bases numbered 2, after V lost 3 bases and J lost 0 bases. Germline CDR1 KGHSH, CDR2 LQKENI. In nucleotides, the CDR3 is TGTGCCAGCTCACCGACAGGGTACTCCTACAATGAGCAGTTCTTC. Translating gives CASSPTGYSYNEQFF.

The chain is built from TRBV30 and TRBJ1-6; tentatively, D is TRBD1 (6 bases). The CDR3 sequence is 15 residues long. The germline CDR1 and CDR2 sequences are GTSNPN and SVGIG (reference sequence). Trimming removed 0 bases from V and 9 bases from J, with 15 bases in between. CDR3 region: CAWSVSAGRGSPLHF. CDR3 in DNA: TGTGCCTGGAGTGTATCGGCGGGCAGGGGTTCACCCCTCCACTTT.

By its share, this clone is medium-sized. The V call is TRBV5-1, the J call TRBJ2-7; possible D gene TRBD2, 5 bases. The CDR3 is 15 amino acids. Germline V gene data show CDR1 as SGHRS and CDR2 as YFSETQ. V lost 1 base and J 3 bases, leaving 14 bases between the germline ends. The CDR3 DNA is TGCGCCAGCAGCTTGAAGGACTCGCCGGGCTACGAGCAGTACTTC. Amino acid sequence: CASSLKDSPGYEQYF.

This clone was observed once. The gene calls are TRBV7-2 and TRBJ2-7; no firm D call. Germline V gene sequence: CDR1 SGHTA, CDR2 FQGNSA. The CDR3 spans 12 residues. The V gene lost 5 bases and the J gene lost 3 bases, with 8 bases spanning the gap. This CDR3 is CASSPTGYEQYF. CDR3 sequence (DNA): TGTGCCAGCAGCCCCACGGGCTACGAGCAGTACTTC.

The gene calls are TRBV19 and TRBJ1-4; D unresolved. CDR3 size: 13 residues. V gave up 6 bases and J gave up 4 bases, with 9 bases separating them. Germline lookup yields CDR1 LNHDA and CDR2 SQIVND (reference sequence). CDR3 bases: TGTGCCAGTAGAAGGGCGGATAATGAAAAACTGTTTTTT. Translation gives CASRRADNEKLFF. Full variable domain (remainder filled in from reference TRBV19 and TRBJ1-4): DGGITQSPKYLFRKEGQNVTLSCEQNLNHDAMYWYRQDPGQGLRLIYYSQIVNDFQKGDIAEGYSVSREKKESFPLTVTSAQKNPTAFYLCASRRADNEKLFFGSGTQLSVL.

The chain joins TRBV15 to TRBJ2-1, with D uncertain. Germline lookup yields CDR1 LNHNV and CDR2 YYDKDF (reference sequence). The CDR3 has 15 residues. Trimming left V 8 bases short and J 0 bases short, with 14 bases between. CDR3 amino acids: CATRTDLSSYNEQFF. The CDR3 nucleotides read TGTGCCACCCGGACGGATTTGAGCTCCTACAATGAGCAGTTCTTC.